The sequence of this T cell receptor beta chain was determined in a study of T cell changes during pregnancy in multiple sclerosis. Sequencing was performed with immunoSEQ multiplex PCR; in TCRdb, only in-frame clones are kept and a portion is missing. The sample yields 70,000 to 80,000 clones, more than 90% seen once. The source was peripheral blood, collected after pregnancy. The sequence was obtained from a female donor in good health, enrolled as a control in a pregnancy study.

The CDR3 region has the DNA TGCGCCAGCAGCCAACGGGAAAGGGATGGCTACACCTTC. This sequence encodes CASSQRERDGYTF. The chain recombines TRBV4-1 with TRBJ1-2, with no clear D. CDR1 is MGHRA, CDR2 YSYEKL, per germline. The germline V and J ends were trimmed by 2 bases and 6 bases, with 10 bases remaining between them. The CDR3 is made up of 13 amino acids.